Listed below are T cell receptor beta chains from one sample, sequenced in a study of response to subunit inactivated influenza vaccine. TCRdb reanalysed the RT-PCR reads using MiXCR and keeps one entry per CDR3 protein. Of over 450,000 distinct CDR3 sequences in the sample, 10% to 15% were seen once. The sequences come from PBMCs from blood, collected 40 to 50 days after vaccination. The source is a middle-aged man who received an inactivated influenza vaccine. The CDR3 runs from the conserved cysteine through the conserved F or W. The order of the fields is D gene, clone size, V gene, J gene, CDR3 protein, CDR3 DNA. The D gene is left open where the match is weak. Some rows mark clone size as missing; the rest say once, few, many or name a class of expanded clone.

.	few	TRBV24-1	TRBJ1-1	CATSGAMNTEAFF	TGTGCCACCAGTGGCGCGATGAACACTGAAGCTTTCTTT
TRBD2	.	TRBV20-1	TRBJ2-1	CSARRLAGADGEQFF	TGCAGTGCTCGCCGACTAGCGGGAGCTGATGGTGAGCAGTTCTTC
.	many	TRBV20-1	TRBJ1-2	CSASFIPRQDVYGYTF	TGCAGTGCTAGTTTCATACCTAGACAGGATGTTTATGGCTACACCTTC
.	few	TRBV7-2	TRBJ1-3	CASSLGRGSSGNTIYF	TGTGCCAGCAGCTTAGGGCGGGGATCCTCTGGAAACACCATATATTTT
TRBD1	.	TRBV5-1	TRBJ2-7	CASSLALGQGYEQYF	TGCGCCAGCAGCTTGGCTTTGGGACAGGGCTACGAGCAGTACTTC
.	few	TRBV4-1	TRBJ2-1	CASRWLGVGSNEQFF	TGCGCCAGCAGGTGGCTGGGTGTTGGCTCGAATGAGCAGTTCTTC
.	few	TRBV7-2	TRBJ2-5	CASSLNWRPQETQYF	TGTGCCAGCAGCTTAAACTGGCGTCCCCAAGAGACCCAGTACTTC
.	many	TRBV12-3/TRBV12-4	TRBJ2-2	CASSFSSAGGELFF	TGTGCCAGCAGTTTCTCTAGCGCGGGCGGGGAGCTGTTTTTT
.	.	TRBV20-1	TRBJ1-2	CSAPTGGSDGYTF	TGCAGTGCCCCGACGGGGGGGAGCGATGGCTACACCTTC
.	few	TRBV28	TRBJ2-2	CASRDYPLRNTGELFF	TGTGCCAGCAGAGATTACCCTCTACGAAACACCGGGGAGCTGTTTTTT
TRBD1	few	TRBV6-2/TRBV6-3	TRBJ2-7	CASSHRDRGAYEQYF	TGTGCCAGCAGTCACCGGGACAGGGGGGCCTACGAGCAGTACTTC
.	few	TRBV11-2	TRBJ2-2	CASSSPRQAGELFF	TGTGCCAGCAGCTCCCCTCGACAGGCCGGGGAGCTGTTTTTT
.	few	TRBV7-2	TRBJ2-7	CASSLSRTTYEQYF	TGTGCCAGCAGCTTATCCAGGACGACGTACGAGCAGTACTTC
.	few	TRBV6-5	TRBJ2-3	CASSYSRGGHFPTDTQYF	TGTGCCAGCAGTTACTCGAGGGGGGGCCATTTTCCGACAGATACGCAGTATTTT
TRBD1	many	TRBV10-3	TRBJ2-7	CAISGTGTGAYEQYF	TGTGCCATCAGTGGTACCGGGACAGGGGCTTACGAGCAGTACTTC
TRBD1	.	TRBV12-3/TRBV12-4	TRBJ2-3	CASSQDRETDTQYF	TGTGCCAGCAGTCAAGACAGGGAAACAGATACGCAGTATTTT
.	.	TRBV12-3/TRBV12-4	TRBJ1-2	CASSRLGHANYGYTF	TGTGCCAGCAGTAGGCTGGGACACGCTAACTATGGCTACACCTTC
.	few	TRBV7-9	TRBJ1-5	CASSFWGAQPQHF	TGTGCCAGCAGCTTTTGGGGGGCTCAGCCCCAGCATTTT
.	.	TRBV5-1	TRBJ2-2	CASTFAQGNTGELFF	TGCGCCAGCACCTTCGCTCAGGGGAACACCGGGGAGCTGTTTTTT
TRBD2	.	TRBV7-8	TRBJ2-5	CASRRPGGPQETQYF	TGTGCCAGCAGACGACCGGGGGGGCCTCAAGAGACCCAGTACTTC
.	.	TRBV7-9	TRBJ2-7	CASSTGPGCPQYF	TGTGCCAGCAGCACCGGTCCCGGCTGCCCGCAGTACTTC
.	few	TRBV28	TRBJ2-1	CASSSSWQGQGSYNEQFF	TGTGCCAGCAGTTCCTCATGGCAGGGGCAAGGGTCCTACAATGAGCAGTTCTTC
.	.	TRBV4-3	TRBJ2-1	CASSQSVALGNEQFF	TGCGCCAGCAGCCAAAGTGTGGCTCTGGGGAATGAGCAGTTCTTC
TRBD1	many	TRBV20-1	TRBJ2-7	CSASRTGVGSYEQYF	TGCAGTGCTAGTAGGACAGGTGTGGGCTCCTACGAGCAGTACTTC
.	.	TRBV19	TRBJ1-4	CASSRTASTNEKLFF	TGTGCCAGTAGTAGGACAGCCTCTACTAATGAAAAACTGTTTTTT
TRBD2	.	TRBV29-1	TRBJ2-2	CSVEGLAGSHGELFF	TGCAGCGTTGAAGGACTAGCGGGAAGTCACGGGGAGCTGTTTTTT